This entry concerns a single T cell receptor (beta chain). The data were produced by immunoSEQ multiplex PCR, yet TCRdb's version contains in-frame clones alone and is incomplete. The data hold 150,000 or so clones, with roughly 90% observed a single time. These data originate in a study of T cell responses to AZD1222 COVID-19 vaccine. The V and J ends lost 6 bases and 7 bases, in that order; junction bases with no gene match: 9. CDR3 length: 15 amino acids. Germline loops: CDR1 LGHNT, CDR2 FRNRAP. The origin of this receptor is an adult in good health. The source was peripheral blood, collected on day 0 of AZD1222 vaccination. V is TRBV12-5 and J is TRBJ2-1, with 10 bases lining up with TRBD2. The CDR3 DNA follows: TGTGCTAGTGGCCTTTATCTAGCGGGGGTAAATGAGCAGTTCTTC. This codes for CASGLYLAGVNEQFF.